This T cell receptor beta chain was found in a study of cytomegalovirus exposure and HLA in healthy donors. Study-level points and caveats: Overall, approximately 150 TCR beta chains were annotated as cytomegalovirus-associated.

CDR1 and CDR2 (germline): WNHNN, SYGVQD (reference sequence). The CDR3 spans 14 residues. V lost 3 bases to trimming and J lost 3 bases, with 11 bases between them. The donors were part of the validation cohort of some 120 subjects. That cohort was separate from the first cohort, which comprised 700 or so subjects. Repertoires were generated with immunoSEQ multiplex PCR, while TCRdb's copy carries only in-frame clones and drops some. The repertoire holds some 150,000 clones, with approximately 86% as singletons. This clone was counted only a few times. Its specificity is unknown. The chain joins TRBV10-1 to TRBJ1-2, with a tentative D call TRBD1 (6 bases). The TCR originated in a young man in good health and CMV-seropositive. The sample was PBMCs. CDR3 nucleotides: TGCGCCAGCAGTGAATACAGGGCCGACTATGGCTACACCTTC. Its translation: CASSEYRADYGYTF.